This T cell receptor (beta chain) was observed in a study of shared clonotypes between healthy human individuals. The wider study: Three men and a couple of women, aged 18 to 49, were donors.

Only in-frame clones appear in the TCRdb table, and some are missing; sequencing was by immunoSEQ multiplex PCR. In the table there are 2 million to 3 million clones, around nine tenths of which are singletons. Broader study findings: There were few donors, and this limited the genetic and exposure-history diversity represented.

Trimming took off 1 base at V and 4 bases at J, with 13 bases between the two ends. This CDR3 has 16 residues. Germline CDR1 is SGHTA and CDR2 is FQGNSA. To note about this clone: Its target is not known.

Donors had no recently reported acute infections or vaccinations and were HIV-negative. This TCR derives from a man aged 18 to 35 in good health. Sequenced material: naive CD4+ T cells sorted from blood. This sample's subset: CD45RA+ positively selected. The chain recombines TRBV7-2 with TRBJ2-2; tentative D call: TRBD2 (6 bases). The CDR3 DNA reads TGTGCCAGCAGCTTAGAAGGAGGGCTGAGCACCGGGGAGCTGTTTTTT. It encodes CASSLEGGLSTGELFF.